Listed below are T cell receptor beta chains from one sample, sequenced in a study of response to subunit inactivated influenza vaccine. TCRdb reprocessed the RT-PCR reads with MiXCR, giving one entry per CDR3 protein. This table holds 750,000 to 850,000 distinct CDR3 sequences, around 20% found once. Material: PBMCs from blood, obtained approximately 5 days after vaccination. The receptors stem from a middle-aged man who received an inactivated influenza vaccine. The CDR3 runs from the conserved cysteine through the conserved F or W. A D gene is named only where the DNA matches it firmly. Not every row has a clone size; where given, it reads once, few, many or a size class.

D: -
size: few
J: TRBJ2-3
V: TRBV6-2/TRBV6-3
CDR3: CASKGRGGTDTQYF
DNA: TGTGCCAGCAAGGGCCGGGGAGGCACAGATACGCAGTATTTT

D: TRBD1
size: -
J: TRBJ2-3
V: TRBV5-1
CDR3: CASSQGQGIDTQYF
DNA: TGCGCCAGCAGCCAGGGACAGGGTATAGATACGCAGTATTTT

D: -
size: -
J: TRBJ2-3
V: TRBV7-9
CDR3: CASSLDGGPLGQYF
DNA: TGTGCCAGCAGCTTAGACGGGGGACCCCTGGGGCAGTATTTT

D: TRBD1
size: -
J: TRBJ2-3
V: TRBV2
CDR3: CASSLTGGSRVTDTQYF
DNA: TGTGCCAGCAGTCTTACAGGGGGCTCTAGAGTCACAGATACGCAGTATTTT

D: -
size: -
J: TRBJ2-7
V: TRBV20-1
CDR3: CSASSDTPLYEQYF
DNA: TGCAGTGCTAGTTCCGACACTCCGCTCTACGAGCAGTACTTC

D: -
size: -
J: TRBJ2-2
V: TRBV6-2/TRBV6-3
CDR3: CASSYQETAASGELFF
DNA: TGTGCCAGCAGTTACCAAGAGACAGCCGCGTCCGGGGAGCTGTTTTTT

D: TRBD2
size: few
J: TRBJ2-1
V: TRBV10-3
CDR3: CAIAGASGHNEQFF
DNA: TGTGCCATTGCCGGGGCTAGCGGTCACAATGAGCAGTTCTTC

D: TRBD2
size: few
J: TRBJ2-3
V: TRBV12-3/TRBV12-4
CDR3: CASSLPPRTSGSTDTQYF
DNA: TGTGCCAGCAGTTTACCTCCTCGGACTAGCGGTAGCACAGATACGCAGTATTTT

D: -
size: few
J: TRBJ2-7
V: TRBV10-3
CDR3: CAISQQDYEQYF
DNA: TGTGCCATCAGTCAACAGGATTACGAGCAGTACTTC

D: TRBD1
size: many
J: TRBJ2-3
V: TRBV5-1
CDR3: CASSLATGEDTQYF
DNA: TGCGCCAGCAGCTTGGCGACAGGGGAGGATACGCAGTATTTT

D: -
size: -
J: TRBJ2-5
V: TRBV29-1
CDR3: CSVDEGLAQYF
DNA: TGCAGCGTTGACGAGGGTCTGGCCCAGTACTTC

D: TRBD1
size: few
J: TRBJ2-5
V: TRBV24-1
CDR3: CATSDLPNRGQETQYF
DNA: TGTGCCACCAGTGATTTGCCTAACAGGGGTCAAGAGACCCAGTACTTC

D: -
size: few
J: TRBJ2-5
V: TRBV20-1
CDR3: CSAGRTVQETQYF
DNA: TGCAGTGCTGGCAGGACTGTTCAAGAGACCCAGTACTTC

D: -
size: few
J: TRBJ1-2
V: TRBV7-2
CDR3: CASSLAFSIYGYTF
DNA: TGTGCCAGCAGCTTAGCGTTCAGTATCTATGGCTACACCTTC

D: -
size: many
J: TRBJ2-5
V: TRBV7-2
CDR3: CASSLTETQYF
DNA: TGTGCCAGCAGCTTAACAGAGACCCAGTACTTC

D: -
size: many
J: TRBJ1-1
V: TRBV5-5
CDR3: CASSQTENTEAFF
DNA: TGTGCCAGCAGCCAGACAGAGAACACTGAAGCTTTCTTT

D: -
size: -
J: TRBJ2-1
V: TRBV4-3
CDR3: CASSPNRGSYNEQFF
DNA: TGCGCCAGCAGCCCGAATCGGGGCTCCTACAATGAGCAGTTCTTC

D: TRBD1
size: -
J: TRBJ1-4
V: TRBV6-5
CDR3: CASSYDRGREKLFF
DNA: TGTGCCAGCAGTTACGACAGGGGCAGGGAAAAACTGTTTTTT

D: TRBD1
size: few
J: TRBJ1-2
V: TRBV27
CDR3: CASSPRPGQGDSRGYTF
DNA: TGTGCCAGCAGTCCCAGACCGGGACAGGGGGATTCGCGTGGCTACACCTTC

D: -
size: few
J: TRBJ2-1
V: TRBV6-5
CDR3: CASSYSGAAGGEQFF
DNA: TGTGCCAGCAGTTACTCAGGCGCCGCTGGGGGTGAGCAGTTCTTC

D: TRBD2
size: few
J: TRBJ2-1
V: TRBV12-3/TRBV12-4
CDR3: CASTSGLAGSEQFF
DNA: TGTGCCAGCACCTCGGGACTAGCGGGATCTGAGCAGTTCTTC

D: TRBD1
size: few
J: TRBJ2-5
V: TRBV25-1
CDR3: CASSGQAPQETQYF
DNA: TGTGCCAGCAGCGGACAGGCGCCTCAAGAGACCCAGTACTTC

D: -
size: -
J: TRBJ2-7
V: TRBV14
CDR3: CASSPRGNYEQYF
DNA: TGTGCCAGCAGCCCCCGGGGCAACTACGAGCAGTACTTC

D: TRBD1
size: few
J: TRBJ2-7
V: TRBV5-1
CDR3: CASSIDRGSYEQYF
DNA: TGCGCCAGCAGCATCGACAGGGGCTCCTACGAGCAGTACTTC

D: -
size: -
J: TRBJ2-3
V: TRBV3-1
CDR3: CASSQVGQSNPTDTQYF
DNA: TGTGCCAGCAGCCAAGTTGGGCAGTCTAACCCCACAGATACGCAGTATTTT

D: -
size: few
J: TRBJ1-1
V: TRBV5-1
CDR3: CASSAQQGVNTEAFF
DNA: TGCGCCAGCAGCGCACAACAGGGAGTGAACACTGAAGCTTTCTTT

D: -
size: -
J: TRBJ1-4
V: TRBV20-1
CDR3: CSANRPATNEKLFF
DNA: TGCAGTGCCAACCGACCGGCAACTAATGAAAAACTGTTTTTT

D: TRBD1
size: many
J: TRBJ1-1
V: TRBV4-3
CDR3: CASSQDNRGRQAFF
DNA: TGCGCCAGCAGCCAAGATAACAGGGGGCGACAAGCTTTCTTT

D: TRBD1
size: many
J: TRBJ2-1
V: TRBV20-1
CDR3: CSARQGAKNNEQFF
DNA: TGCAGTGCCCGACAGGGGGCGAAAAACAATGAGCAGTTCTTC

D: -
size: -
J: TRBJ1-6
V: TRBV4-2
CDR3: CASSQDTGSNSPLHF
DNA: TGTGCCAGCAGCCAAGATACAGGGTCGAACTCACCCCTCCACTTT

D: TRBD2
size: -
J: TRBJ2-3
V: TRBV7-6
CDR3: CASSLGAGTSGSDTQYF
DNA: TGTGCCAGCAGCTTAGGGGCCGGGACTAGCGGGTCAGATACGCAGTATTTT

D: TRBD1
size: -
J: TRBJ2-3
V: TRBV7-2
CDR3: CASKTGGTDTQYF
DNA: TGTGCCAGCAAGACAGGGGGCACAGATACGCAGTATTTT

D: -
size: -
J: TRBJ2-6
V: TRBV20-1
CDR3: CSASFGSGANVLTF
DNA: TGCAGTGCTAGTTTTGGCTCTGGGGCCAACGTCCTGACTTTC

D: -
size: -
J: TRBJ2-5
V: TRBV12-3/TRBV12-4
CDR3: CASSLGRKETQYF
DNA: TGTGCCAGCAGTTTGGGCAGAAAAGAGACCCAGTACTTC

D: TRBD1
size: -
J: TRBJ2-5
V: TRBV27
CDR3: CASSPGGFKTQYF
DNA: TGTGCCAGCAGTCCAGGGGGTTTTAAAACCCAGTACTTC

D: -
size: few
J: TRBJ1-5
V: TRBV20-1
CDR3: CSARDAGSNQPQHF
DNA: TGCAGTGCTAGAGATGCCGGAAGCAATCAGCCCCAGCATTTT

D: -
size: -
J: TRBJ2-2
V: TRBV5-1
CDR3: CASSLSPGVRTGELFF
DNA: TGCGCCAGCAGCTTGTCCCCGGGGGTACGGACCGGGGAGCTGTTTTTT

D: -
size: many
J: TRBJ1-1
V: TRBV5-6
CDR3: CASSLLIGGNTEAFF
DNA: TGTGCCAGCAGCTTGTTAATTGGGGGGAACACTGAAGCTTTCTTT

D: -
size: few
J: TRBJ2-7
V: TRBV29-1
CDR3: CSVVVSGDREQYF
DNA: TGCAGCGTTGTTGTTTCAGGGGATCGCGAGCAGTACTTC

D: TRBD1
size: many
J: TRBJ2-5
V: TRBV6-2/TRBV6-3
CDR3: CASSRGQRETQYF
DNA: TGTGCCAGCAGCCGGGGACAGCGAGAGACCCAGTACTTC

D: TRBD1
size: few
J: TRBJ2-5
V: TRBV12-3/TRBV12-4
CDR3: CASTRQGRETQYF
DNA: TGTGCCAGCACCCGACAGGGGAGAGAGACCCAGTACTTC

D: TRBD2
size: -
J: TRBJ2-7
V: TRBV20-1
CDR3: CSARGGRVAGGYEQYF
DNA: TGCAGTGCTAGAGGGGGTAGGGTAGCGGGAGGCTACGAGCAGTACTTC

D: TRBD1
size: few
J: TRBJ1-5
V: TRBV4-2
CDR3: CASSETGVSNQPQHF
DNA: TGTGCCAGCAGCGAGACAGGGGTTAGCAATCAGCCCCAGCATTTT

D: -
size: few
J: TRBJ2-7
V: TRBV10-2
CDR3: CATHGGNSYEQYF
DNA: TGCGCCACTCACGGGGGCAACTCCTACGAGCAGTACTTC

D: -
size: -
J: TRBJ1-5
V: TRBV6-2/TRBV6-3
CDR3: CASRHNVWGGNQPQHF
DNA: TGTGCCAGCAGACACAACGTCTGGGGGGGCAATCAGCCCCAGCATTTT

D: TRBD2
size: -
J: TRBJ2-3
V: TRBV27
CDR3: CASSDGVSGGSDTQYF
DNA: TGTGCCAGCAGTGACGGGGTTAGCGGGGGATCAGATACGCAGTATTTT

D: -
size: -
J: TRBJ1-2
V: TRBV3-1
CDR3: CASSSRTRYGYTF
DNA: TGTGCCAGCAGCTCCAGGACCCGATATGGCTACACCTTC

D: -
size: few
J: TRBJ2-7
V: TRBV5-1
CDR3: CASSQATGFYEQYF
DNA: TGCGCCAGCAGCCAAGCGACAGGTTTCTACGAGCAGTACTTC

D: -
size: few
J: TRBJ2-5
V: TRBV6-1
CDR3: CASSPPGPLRETQYF
DNA: TGTGCCAGCAGTCCCCCAGGCCCCTTGAGGGAGACCCAGTACTTC

D: -
size: many
J: TRBJ2-5
V: TRBV24-1
CDR3: CATSDGAGAFQETQYF
DNA: TGTGCCACCAGTGATGGGGCAGGGGCTTTCCAAGAGACCCAGTACTTC

D: TRBD1
size: few
J: TRBJ1-2
V: TRBV20-1
CDR3: CSARASDRDRGYTF
DNA: TGCAGTGCTAGAGCTTCCGACAGGGACAGGGGCTACACCTTC

D: -
size: -
J: TRBJ1-4
V: TRBV25-1
CDR3: CASSGSDFHYEKLFF
DNA: TGTGCCAGCAGTGGGTCAGACTTCCATTATGAAAAACTGTTTTTT

D: -
size: few
J: TRBJ2-5
V: TRBV15
CDR3: CATSRAPERQETQYF
DNA: TGTGCCACCAGCAGGGCCCCGGAACGGCAAGAGACCCAGTACTTC

D: -
size: -
J: TRBJ2-2
V: TRBV9
CDR3: CASSVDPTNTGELFF
DNA: TGTGCCAGCAGCGTAGATCCGACGAACACCGGGGAGCTGTTTTTT